This T cell receptor (beta chain) was found in a study of long-term antiretroviral therapy in people with HIV. CDR1 and CDR2 (germline): LGHNA, YSLEER. The CDR3 covers 16 residues. The junction had 8 bases not matched to a gene; V was cut back by 0 bases and J by 3 bases. With respect to this clone: What it binds is unknown.

Investigators performed immunoSEQ version v3.0 at survey level. Sequencing aimed at roughly 35,000-55,000 T-cell genomes per sample. The data were produced by immunoSEQ multiplex PCR, yet TCRdb's version contains in-frame clones alone and is incomplete. The sample consists of tens of thousands of clones, 80% of them appearing once. Broader study findings: Diversity increased after ART yet remained lower than in transplant donor controls.

This sample comprised unsorted PBMCs, obtained 3.4 years after starting antiretroviral therapy. The chain joins TRBV4-3 to TRBJ2-7; 7 nucleotides line up with TRBD1. The sequence was collected from a man aged 30 to 45 with HIV. In nucleotides, the CDR3 is TGCGCCAGCAGCCAAGACCCCGGGACAGCGAGCTACGAGCAGTACTTC. Protein product: CASSQDPGTASYEQYF.